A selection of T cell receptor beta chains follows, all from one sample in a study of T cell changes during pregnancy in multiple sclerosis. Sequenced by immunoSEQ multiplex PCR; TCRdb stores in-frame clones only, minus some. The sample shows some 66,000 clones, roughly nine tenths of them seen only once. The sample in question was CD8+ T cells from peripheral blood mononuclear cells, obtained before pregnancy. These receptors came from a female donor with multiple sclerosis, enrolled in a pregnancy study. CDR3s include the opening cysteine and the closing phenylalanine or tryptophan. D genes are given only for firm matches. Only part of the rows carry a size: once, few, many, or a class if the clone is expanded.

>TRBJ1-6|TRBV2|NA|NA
TGTGCCAGCAGAAAGGGGGGGGCCAACTATAATTCACCCCTCCACTTT
CASRKGGANYNSPLHF
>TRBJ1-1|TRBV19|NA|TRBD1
TGTGCCAGTCGAAGGGGGCGCGGGACTGAAGCTTTCTTT
CASRRGRGTEAFF
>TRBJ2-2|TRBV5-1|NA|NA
TGCGCCAGCGGCCCACAGGGTCGTGTCACCGGGGAGCTGTTTTTT
CASGPQGRVTGELFF
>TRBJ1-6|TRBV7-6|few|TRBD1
TGTGCCAGCAGCTTAGGCGGGACAGGGGATTCACCCCTCCACTTT
CASSLGGTGDSPLHF
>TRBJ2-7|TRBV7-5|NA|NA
TGTGCCAGAAGCCTGAGGATCGGCACACCTTGCGAGCAGTACTTC
CARSLRIGTPCEQYF
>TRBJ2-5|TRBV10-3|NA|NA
TGTGCCATCAGTGAAAATAACAGGGTGTTAGGAGAGACCCAGTACTTC
CAISENNRVLGETQYF
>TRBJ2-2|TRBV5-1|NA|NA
TGCGCCAGCAGCGGATCTGCGGGGCCCACCGGGGAGCTGTTTTTT
CASSGSAGPTGELFF
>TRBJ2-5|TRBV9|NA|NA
TGTGCCAGCAGCGGAAGAGGCCAAGAGACCCAGTACTTC
CASSGRGQETQYF
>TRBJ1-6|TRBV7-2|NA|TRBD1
TGTGCCAGCACCTACCCCGACAGGGGCTATAATTCACCCCTCCACTTT
CASTYPDRGYNSPLHF
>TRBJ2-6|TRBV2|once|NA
TGTGCCAGCAGTGCTCCGGGTTCAGGGGCCAACGTCCTGACTTTC
CASSAPGSGANVLTF
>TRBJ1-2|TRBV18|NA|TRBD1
TGTGCCAGCTCACCTACAGGGGACGGCTACACCTTC
CASSPTGDGYTF
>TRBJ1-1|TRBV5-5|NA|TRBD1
TGTGCCAGCAGCGGGGGACAGGGGATCACTGAAGCTTTCTTT
CASSGGQGITEAFF
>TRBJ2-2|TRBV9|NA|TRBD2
TGTGCCAGCAGCACCACCCGAGGGACTAGCGGGGGGAGAACCGGGGAGCTGTTTTTT
CASSTTRGTSGGRTGELFF
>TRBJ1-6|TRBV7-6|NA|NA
TGTGCCAGCAGCTTAAAAGTTTCGGGGGGAAATTCACCCCTCCACTTT
CASSLKVSGGNSPLHF
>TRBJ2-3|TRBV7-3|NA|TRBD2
TGTGCCAGCAGCTTGGGCGGGGGGGCCGCAGATACGCAGTATTTT
CASSLGGGAADTQYF
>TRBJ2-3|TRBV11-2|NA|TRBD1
TGTGCCAGCAGCGCGGACAGGGGGGATGGCACAGATACGCAGTATTTT
CASSADRGDGTDTQYF
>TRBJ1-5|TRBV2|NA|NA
TGTGCCAGCTCTGGGAGGACCCTAAATCAGCCCCAGCATTTT
CASSGRTLNQPQHF
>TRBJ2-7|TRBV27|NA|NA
TGTGCCAGCAGTCTGAGATTTGACAGAGAATACGAGCAGTACTTC
CASSLRFDREYEQYF
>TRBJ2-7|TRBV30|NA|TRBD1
TGTGCCTGGAGCGCCGGACAGGGTTCCGAGCAGTACTTC
CAWSAGQGSEQYF
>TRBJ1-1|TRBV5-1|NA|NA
TGCGCCAGCAGCTCGCGTGGGCCTATCATGAACACTGAAGCTTTCTTT
CASSSRGPIMNTEAFF
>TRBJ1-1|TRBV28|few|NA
TGTGCCACGCAGGAACTGGGGGCCACTGAAGCTTTCTTT
CATQELGATEAFF
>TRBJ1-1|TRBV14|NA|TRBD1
TGTGCCAGCAGCCTTTCCGGACAGGCCCCTTATGCTTTCTTT
CASSLSGQAPYAFF
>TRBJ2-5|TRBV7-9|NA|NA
TGTGCCAGCAGCATCGGGACTTCAGAGACCCAGTACTTC
CASSIGTSETQYF
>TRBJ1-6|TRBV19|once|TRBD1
TGTGCCAGTAGCAGAACCGCCGGGACAGATTTTAATTCACCCCTCCACTTT
CASSRTAGTDFNSPLHF
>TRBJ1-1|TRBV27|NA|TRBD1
TGTGCCAGCAGTTATACAGGGGGTGTGAGGAACACTGAAGCTTTCTTT
CASSYTGGVRNTEAFF
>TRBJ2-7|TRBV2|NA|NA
TGTGCCAGCAGCTACCGTGGGACTGGCACCTACGAGCAGTACTTC
CASSYRGTGTYEQYF
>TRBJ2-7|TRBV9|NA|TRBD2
TGTGCCAGCAGCGCCCACGGGGGGAACTACGAGCAGTACTTC
CASSAHGGNYEQYF
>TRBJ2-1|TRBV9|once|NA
TGTGCCAGCAGCGTAGTAGGGGCGAGGAACAATGAGCAGTTCTTC
CASSVVGARNNEQFF
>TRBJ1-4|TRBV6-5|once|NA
TGTGCCAGCAGTTATAACAGTAATGAAAAACTGTTTTTT
CASSYNSNEKLFF
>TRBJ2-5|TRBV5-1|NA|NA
TGCGCCAGCAGCCCGAGGGTGGGAGAGACCCAGTACTTC
CASSPRVGETQYF
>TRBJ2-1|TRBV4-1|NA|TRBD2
TGCGCCAGCAGCCAAGACCCACTAGCGGGGGTGTACAATGAGCAGTTCTTC
CASSQDPLAGVYNEQFF
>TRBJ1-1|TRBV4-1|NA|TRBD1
TGCGCCAGCAGCCATACAGGGGAGACTGAAGCTTTCTTT
CASSHTGETEAFF
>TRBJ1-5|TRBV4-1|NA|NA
TGCGCCAGCAGCCAAGTAGGGAGAGTGGACCAGCCCCAGCATTTT
CASSQVGRVDQPQHF
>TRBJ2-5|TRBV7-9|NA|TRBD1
TGTGCCAGCAGCTCGACAGGGATGCAAGAGACCCAGTACTTC
CASSSTGMQETQYF
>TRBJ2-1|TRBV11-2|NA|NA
TGTGCCAGCAGCTTAAAAATCGACACCGGGACACCCAACAATGAGCAGTTCTTC
CASSLKIDTGTPNNEQFF
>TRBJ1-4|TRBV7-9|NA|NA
TGTGCCAGCAGCCAGAATGAAAAACTGTTTTTT
CASSQNEKLFF